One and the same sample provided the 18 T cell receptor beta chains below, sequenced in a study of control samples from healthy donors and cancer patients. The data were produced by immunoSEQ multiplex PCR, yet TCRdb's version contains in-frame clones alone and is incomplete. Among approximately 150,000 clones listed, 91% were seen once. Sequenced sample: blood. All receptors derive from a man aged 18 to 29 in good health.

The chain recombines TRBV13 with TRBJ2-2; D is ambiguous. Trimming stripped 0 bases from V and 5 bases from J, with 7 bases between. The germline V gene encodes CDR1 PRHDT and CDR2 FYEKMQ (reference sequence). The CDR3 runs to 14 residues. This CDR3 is CASSLGAATGELFF. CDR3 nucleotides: TGTGCCAGCAGCTTAGGGGCAGCAACCGGGGAGCTGTTTTTT.

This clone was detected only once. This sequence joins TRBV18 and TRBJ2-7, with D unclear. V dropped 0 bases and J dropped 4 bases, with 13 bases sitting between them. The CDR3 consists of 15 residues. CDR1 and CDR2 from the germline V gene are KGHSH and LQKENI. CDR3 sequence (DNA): TGTGCCAGCTCACCACCGTCCGGGTTGTCGTACGAGCAGTACTTC. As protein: CASSPPSGLSYEQYF.

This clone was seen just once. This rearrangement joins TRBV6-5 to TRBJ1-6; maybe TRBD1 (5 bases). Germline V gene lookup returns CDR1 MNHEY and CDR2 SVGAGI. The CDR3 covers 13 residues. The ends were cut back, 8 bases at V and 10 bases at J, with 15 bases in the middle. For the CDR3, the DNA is TGTGCCAGCGCCAGGGTCCCGGTGTCACCCCTCCACTTT. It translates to CASARVPVSPLHF.

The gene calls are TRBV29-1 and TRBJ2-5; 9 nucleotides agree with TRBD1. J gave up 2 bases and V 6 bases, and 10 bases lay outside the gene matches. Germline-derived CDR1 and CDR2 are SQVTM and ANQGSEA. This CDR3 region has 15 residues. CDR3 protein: CSVEHRGLGQETQYF. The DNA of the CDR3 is TGCAGCGTCGAACACAGGGGGCTTGGGCAAGAGACCCAGTACTTC.

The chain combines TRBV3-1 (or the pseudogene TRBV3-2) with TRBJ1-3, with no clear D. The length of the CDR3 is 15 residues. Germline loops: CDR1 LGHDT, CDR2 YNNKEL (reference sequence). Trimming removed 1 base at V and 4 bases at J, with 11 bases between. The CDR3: CASSQGRFSGNTIYF. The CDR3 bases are TGTGCCAGCAGCCAAGGGCGGTTTTCGGGAAACACCATATATTTT.

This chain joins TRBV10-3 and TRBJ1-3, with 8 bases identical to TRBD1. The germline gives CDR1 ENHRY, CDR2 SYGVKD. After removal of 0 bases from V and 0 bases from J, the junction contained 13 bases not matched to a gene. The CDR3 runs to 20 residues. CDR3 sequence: CAISESRQGALLPSGNTIYF. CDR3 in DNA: TGTGCCATCAGTGAGTCGAGGCAGGGGGCCCTTCTTCCCTCTGGAAACACCATATATTTT.

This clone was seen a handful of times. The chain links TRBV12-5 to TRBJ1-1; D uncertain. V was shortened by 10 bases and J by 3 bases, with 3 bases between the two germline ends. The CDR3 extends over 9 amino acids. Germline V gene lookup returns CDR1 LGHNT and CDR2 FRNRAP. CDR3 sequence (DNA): TGTGCTATGGACACTGAAGCTTTCTTT. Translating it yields CAMDTEAFF.

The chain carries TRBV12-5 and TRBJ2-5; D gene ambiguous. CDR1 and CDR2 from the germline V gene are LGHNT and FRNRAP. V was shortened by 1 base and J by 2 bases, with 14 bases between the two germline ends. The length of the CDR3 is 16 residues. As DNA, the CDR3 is TGTGCTAGTGGTTTGGCCGGTGTGAAGGGACAAGAGACCCAGTACTTC. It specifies CASGLAGVKGQETQYF. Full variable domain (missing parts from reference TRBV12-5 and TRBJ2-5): DARVTQTPRHKVTEMGQEVTMRCQPILGHNTVFWYRQTMMQGLELLAYFRNRAPLDDSGMPKDRFSAEMPDATLATLKIQPSEPRDSAVYFCASGLAGVKGQETQYFGPGTRLLVL.

The CDR3, as DNA: TGCGCCAGCAGTCAATCGGACACGAGGCGGTCCACTGAAGCTTTCTTT. As protein: CASSQSDTRRSTEAFF. The chain combines TRBV23-1 with TRBJ1-1; possibly TRBD1 for D (5 bases). TRBV23-1 is flagged as an ORF with uncertain function. The CDR3 is 16 residues long. V lost 0 bases, J lost 4 bases, and 15 bases lay in between.

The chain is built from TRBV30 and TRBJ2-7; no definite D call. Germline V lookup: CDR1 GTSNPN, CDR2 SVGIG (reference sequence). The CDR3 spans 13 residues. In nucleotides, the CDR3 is TGTGCTGCCGGCCGGGTCGGATTATACGAGCAGTACTTC. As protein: CAAGRVGLYEQYF.

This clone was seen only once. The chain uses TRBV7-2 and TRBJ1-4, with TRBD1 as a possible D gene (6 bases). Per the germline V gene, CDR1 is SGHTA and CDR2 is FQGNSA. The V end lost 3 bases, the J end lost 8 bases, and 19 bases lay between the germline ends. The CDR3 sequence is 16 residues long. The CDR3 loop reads CASSFVFGEGGEKLFF. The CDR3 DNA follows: TGTGCCAGCAGCTTTGTATTTGGAGAGGGGGGCGAAAAACTGTTTTTT.

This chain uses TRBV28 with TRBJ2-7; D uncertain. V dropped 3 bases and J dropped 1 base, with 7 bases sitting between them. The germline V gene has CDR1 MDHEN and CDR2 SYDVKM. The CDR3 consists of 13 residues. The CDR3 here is CASSFVVSYEQYF. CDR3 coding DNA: TGTGCCAGCAGTTTTGTGGTTTCCTACGAGCAGTACTTC.

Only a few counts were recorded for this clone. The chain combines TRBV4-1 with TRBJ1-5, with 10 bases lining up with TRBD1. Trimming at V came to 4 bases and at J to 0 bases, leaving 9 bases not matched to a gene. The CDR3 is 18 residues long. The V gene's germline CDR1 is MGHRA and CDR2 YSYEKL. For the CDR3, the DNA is TGCGCCAGCAGCCCTTACTGGACAGGGGGGGTTAGCAATCAGCCCCAGCATTTT. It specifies CASSPYWTGGVSNQPQHF.

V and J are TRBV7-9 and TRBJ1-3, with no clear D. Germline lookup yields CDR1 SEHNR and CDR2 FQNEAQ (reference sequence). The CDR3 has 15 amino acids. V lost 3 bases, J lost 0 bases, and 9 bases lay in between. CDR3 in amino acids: CASSFEALSGNTIYF. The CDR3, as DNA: TGTGCCAGCAGCTTCGAGGCCCTCTCTGGAAACACCATATATTTT.

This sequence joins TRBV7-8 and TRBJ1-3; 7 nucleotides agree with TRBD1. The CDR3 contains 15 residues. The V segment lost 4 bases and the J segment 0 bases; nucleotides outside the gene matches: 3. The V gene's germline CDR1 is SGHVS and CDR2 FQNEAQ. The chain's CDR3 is CASSSGQISGNTIYF. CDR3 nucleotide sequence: TGTGCCAGCAGCTCGGGACAGATCTCTGGAAACACCATATATTTT.

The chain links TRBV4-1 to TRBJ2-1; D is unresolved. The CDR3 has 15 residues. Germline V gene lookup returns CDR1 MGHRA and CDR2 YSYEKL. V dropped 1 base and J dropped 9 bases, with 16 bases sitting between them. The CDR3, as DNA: TGCGCCAGCAGCCAAGTACCAGGAATAGACCGTGAGCAGTTCTTC. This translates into CASSQVPGIDREQFF.

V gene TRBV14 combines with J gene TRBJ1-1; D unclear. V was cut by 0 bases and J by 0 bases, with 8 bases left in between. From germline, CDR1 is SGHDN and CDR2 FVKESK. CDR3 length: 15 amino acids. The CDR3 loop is CASSQESGLNTEAFF. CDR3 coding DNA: TGTGCCAGCAGCCAAGAATCCGGACTGAACACTGAAGCTTTCTTT.

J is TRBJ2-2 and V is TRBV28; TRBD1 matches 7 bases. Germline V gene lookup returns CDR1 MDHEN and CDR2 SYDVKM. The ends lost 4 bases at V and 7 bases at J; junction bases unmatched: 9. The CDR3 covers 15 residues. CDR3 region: CASSSAGGVFGELFF. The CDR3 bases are TGTGCCAGCAGTTCGGCAGGGGGAGTTTTCGGGGAGCTGTTTTTT.